Listed below are T cell receptor beta chains from one sample, sequenced in a study of T cell repertoires in cytomegalovirus infection. TCRdb used MiXCR to reprocess the reads, holding one entry per CDR3 protein. The sample has around 440,000 distinct CDR3 sequences; about 11% are singletons. Sequenced sample: PBMCs. The receptors come from a human donor in good health (CMV status not recorded). Some clones in this sample may be carry-over from other donors' samples. The CDR3 runs from the conserved cysteine through the conserved F or W. The order of the fields is V gene, clone size, J gene, D gene, CDR3 protein, CDR3 DNA. The D gene is left open where the match is weak. Clone size is stated in some rows and not others, as once, few, many or a class when expanded.

v_call: TRBV12-3/TRBV12-4; clone_size: many; j_call: TRBJ2-2; d_call: -; cdr3_aa: CASSFSPMVESSGELFF; cdr3_nt: TGTGCCAGCAGTTTTAGCCCGATGGTCGAAAGTTCCGGGGAGCTGTTTTTT
v_call: TRBV5-4; clone_size: many; j_call: TRBJ1-2; d_call: TRBD1; cdr3_aa: CASSSRQGSGYGYTF; cdr3_nt: TGTGCCAGCAGCTCCAGACAGGGTAGTGGCTATGGCTACACCTTC
v_call: TRBV25-1; clone_size: many; j_call: TRBJ1-1; d_call: TRBD1; cdr3_aa: CASSEYRGQGAEGTEAFF; cdr3_nt: TGTGCCAGCAGTGAATATAGAGGACAGGGGGCCGAAGGTACTGAAGCTTTCTTT
v_call: TRBV6-2/TRBV6-3; clone_size: -; j_call: TRBJ2-7; d_call: -; cdr3_aa: CASTGLGGSSYEQYF; cdr3_nt: TGTGCCAGCACTGGACTTGGGGGGAGCTCCTACGAGCAGTACTTC
v_call: TRBV6-8; clone_size: -; j_call: TRBJ1-2; d_call: -; cdr3_aa: CASRPGGGGYTF; cdr3_nt: TGTGCCAGCAGACCGGGGGGCGGAGGCTACACCTTC
v_call: TRBV11-2; clone_size: -; j_call: TRBJ2-2; d_call: -; cdr3_aa: CASSSNLRLNTGELFF; cdr3_nt: TGTGCCAGCAGTTCAAACTTACGGCTGAACACCGGGGAGCTGTTTTTT
v_call: TRBV29-1; clone_size: many; j_call: TRBJ2-1; d_call: TRBD2; cdr3_aa: CSVEEGLPSSYNEQFF; cdr3_nt: TGCAGCGTTGAAGAGGGACTACCAAGCTCCTACAATGAGCAGTTCTTC
v_call: TRBV6-2/TRBV6-3; clone_size: many; j_call: TRBJ1-5; d_call: TRBD1; cdr3_aa: CASSPLGQAYNQPQHF; cdr3_nt: TGTGCCAGCAGTCCCCTGGGACAGGCGTACAATCAGCCCCAGCATTTT
v_call: TRBV28; clone_size: -; j_call: TRBJ1-2; d_call: -; cdr3_aa: CASSLGGDPGYTF; cdr3_nt: TGTGCCAGCAGTTTGGGTGGGGATCCTGGCTACACCTTC
v_call: TRBV29-1; clone_size: few; j_call: TRBJ1-1; d_call: TRBD1; cdr3_aa: CSVELADRGGTEAFF; cdr3_nt: TGCAGCGTTGAGCTTGCGGACAGGGGAGGGACTGAAGCTTTCTTT
v_call: TRBV11-2; clone_size: many; j_call: TRBJ1-2; d_call: -; cdr3_aa: CASSLDRRAYGYTF; cdr3_nt: TGTGCCAGCAGCTTAGATAGGCGGGCTTATGGCTACACCTTC
v_call: TRBV20-1; clone_size: -; j_call: TRBJ2-5; d_call: -; cdr3_aa: CSARGTAETQYF; cdr3_nt: TGCAGTGCTAGGGGCACGGCTGAGACCCAGTACTTC
v_call: TRBV29-1; clone_size: many; j_call: TRBJ1-1; d_call: -; cdr3_aa: CSVERRQKNTEAFF; cdr3_nt: TGCAGCGTTGAAAGGAGGCAGAAGAACACTGAAGCTTTCTTT
v_call: TRBV5-1; clone_size: -; j_call: TRBJ1-1; d_call: TRBD1; cdr3_aa: CASSYSMTGMNTEAFF; cdr3_nt: TGCGCCAGCAGCTACTCGATGACAGGGATGAACACTGAAGCTTTCTTT
v_call: TRBV29-1; clone_size: -; j_call: TRBJ1-1; d_call: -; cdr3_aa: CSVAFLENTEAFF; cdr3_nt: TGCAGCGTTGCTTTCCTGGAGAACACTGAAGCTTTCTTT
v_call: TRBV12-3/TRBV12-4; clone_size: -; j_call: TRBJ1-4; d_call: -; cdr3_aa: CASSLLATNEKLFF; cdr3_nt: TGTGCCAGCAGTTTGTTGGCAACTAATGAAAAACTGTTTTTT
v_call: TRBV28; clone_size: many; j_call: TRBJ2-2; d_call: -; cdr3_aa: CASSLLPTGVTGELFF; cdr3_nt: TGTGCCAGCAGCCTCCTTCCGACAGGCGTCACCGGGGAGCTGTTTTTT
v_call: TRBV20-1; clone_size: -; j_call: TRBJ1-5; d_call: -; cdr3_aa: CSAREPGNQPQHF; cdr3_nt: TGCAGTGCTAGAGAACCGGGAAATCAGCCCCAGCATTTT
v_call: TRBV5-1; clone_size: few; j_call: TRBJ1-2; d_call: TRBD1; cdr3_aa: CASSLGGTEMDYTF; cdr3_nt: TGCGCCAGCAGCTTGGGGGGGACAGAGATGGACTACACCTTC
v_call: TRBV7-8; clone_size: many; j_call: TRBJ2-7; d_call: TRBD2; cdr3_aa: CASSLAPSGGFYEQYF; cdr3_nt: TGTGCCAGCAGCTTAGCTCCTAGCGGGGGATTCTACGAGCAGTACTTC